One sample yielded the 11 T cell receptor beta chains listed below, sequenced in a study of blood T cell repertoires in COVID-19. Data came from immunoSEQ multiplex PCR; TCRdb stores just in-frame clones and leaves some out. The sample contains tens of thousands of clones, around 84% of which appear only once. The sequenced sample consisted of peripheral blood. These receptors originate from a man in his fifties with active COVID-19.

This chain links TRBV19 with TRBJ2-1; 10 bases line up with TRBD2. V shed 5 bases, J shed 2 bases, and the junction held 3 bases outside the gene matches. Germline V CDR1 and CDR2: LNHDA, SQIVND (reference sequence). The CDR3 consists of 15 residues. The CDR3 loop reads CASSWTSGAYNEQFF. The DNA of the CDR3 is TGTGCCAGTAGTTGGACTAGCGGAGCCTACAATGAGCAGTTCTTC.

The V gene is TRBV7-8, the J gene TRBJ1-1; no firm D call. CDR3 length: 14 residues. V was shortened by 5 bases and J by 3 bases, with 13 bases between the two germline ends. Germline V gives CDR1 SGHVS, CDR2 FQNEAQ. The CDR3, as DNA: TGTGCCAGCAGCCGTTACTCCCAAGACACTGAAGCTTTCTTT. Encoded protein: CASSRYSQDTEAFF. The variable domain in full, completed from reference TRBV7-8 and TRBJ1-1, reads GAGVSQSPRYKVAKRGQDVALRCDPISGHVSLFWYQQALGQGPEFLTYFQNEAQLDKSGLPSDRFFAERPEGSVSTLKIQRTQQEDSAVYLCASSRYSQDTEAFFGQGTRLTVV.

The CDR3 spells CASSQEQASPNTGELFF. CDR3 DNA sequence: TGTGCCAGCAGCCAAGAACAGGCCTCTCCGAACACCGGGGAGCTGTTTTTT. This chain links TRBV3-1 (or the pseudogene TRBV3-2) with TRBJ2-2; TRBD1 is a possible D gene (5 bases). The germline gives CDR1 LGHDT, CDR2 YNNKEL (reference sequence). V gave up 0 bases and J gave up 0 bases, with 11 bases separating them. The CDR3 consists of 17 residues.

The V gene is TRBV5-6, the J gene TRBJ2-2; 7 bases align to TRBD2. With 0 bases clipped from V and 1 base from J, the junction kept 3 bases outside the gene matches. Germline CDR1 and CDR2: SGHDT and YYEEEE. This CDR3 contains 16 residues. The CDR3 sequence is CASSLVASGNTGELFF. The CDR3 region has the DNA TGTGCCAGCAGCTTGGTGGCTAGCGGGAACACCGGGGAGCTGTTTTTT. The full variable domain, in which reference TRBV5-6 and TRBJ2-2 provide the parts outside the CDR3, is DAGVTQSPTHLIKTRGQQVTLRCSPKSGHDTVSWYQQALGQGPQFIFQYYEEEERQRGNFPDRFSGHQFPNYSSELNVNALLLGDSALYLCASSLVASGNTGELFFGEGSRLTVL.

The chain links TRBV18 to TRBJ2-1; 13 nucleotides line up with TRBD2. The CDR3 runs to 14 residues. Germline V gives CDR1 KGHSH, CDR2 LQKENI. V was clipped by 5 bases and J by 7 bases; unmatched bases: 2. This chain's CDR3 is CASSAGLAGNEQFF. In nucleotides, the CDR3 is TGTGCCAGCTCAGCGGGACTAGCGGGAAATGAGCAGTTCTTC.

The chain uses TRBV15 and TRBJ2-3; D remains ambiguous. This CDR3 comprises 15 residues. V lost 1 base and J lost 0, with 8 bases in between. The germline V gene has CDR1 LNHNV and CDR2 YYDKDF (reference sequence). CDR3 amino acids: CATSRGPSSTDTQYF. The CDR3 DNA sequence: TGTGCCACCAGCAGAGGGCCTTCTAGCACAGATACGCAGTATTTT.

V and J are TRBV5-1 and TRBJ2-5, with 7 positions matching TRBD1. Germline trimming cut 2 bases from V and 6 bases from J; bases unmatched to any gene: 13. Germline V gene sequence: CDR1 SGHRS, CDR2 YFSETQ. This CDR3 has 16 residues. The DNA of the CDR3 is TGCGCCAGCAGCTTCAGGGGGAGCCCGGAGTTAAAGACCCAGTACTTC. This codes for CASSFRGSPELKTQYF.

There are a few counts of this clone. The chain links TRBV7-9 to TRBJ1-5, with TRBD1 identical over 10 bases. The CDR3 is 16 amino acids. J was trimmed by 3 bases and V by 4 bases; bases with no gene match: 6. Looked up from germline, CDR1 is SEHNR and CDR2 is FQNEAQ (reference sequence). The CDR3: CASSSDDRGHNQPQHF. The CDR3 DNA is TGTGCCAGCAGCTCCGATGACAGGGGGCACAATCAGCCCCAGCATTTT.

This chain connects TRBV7-2 to TRBJ2-1, with a weak D call TRBD1 (6 bases). V lost 3 bases and J lost 2, with 11 bases in between. CDR1 SGHTA and CDR2 FQGNSA come from the germline V gene. This CDR3 is built from 15 residues. The CDR3 loop is CASSFMQGTYNEQFF. The CDR3 DNA follows: TGTGCCAGCAGCTTCATGCAGGGGACCTACAATGAGCAGTTCTTC.

The chain is built from TRBV11-3 and TRBJ2-7; a possible D gene is TRBD1 (6 bases). In germline, CDR1 is SGHNT, CDR2 YENEEA. The CDR3 totals 13 residues. The ends were cut back, 7 bases at V and 6 bases at J, with 16 bases in the middle. This CDR3 is CASTRSGESEQYV. In nucleotides, the CDR3 is TGTGCCAGCACCCGGTCAGGGGAATCCGAGCAGTACGTC.

The chain carries TRBV13 and TRBJ2-7; 7 positions match TRBD1. The CDR3 sequence is 15 residues long. Germline CDR1 reads PRHDT; CDR2 reads FYEKMQ (reference sequence). The V gene end was trimmed by 5 bases and the J gene end by 0 bases; junction bases not matched to a gene: 7. The CDR3 spells CASSPGTATSYEQYF. CDR3 nucleotides: TGTGCCAGCAGCCCCGGGACAGCCACCTCCTACGAGCAGTACTTC. Filled out from reference TRBV13 and TRBJ2-7, the complete variable domain reads AAGVIQSPRHLIKEKRETATLKCYPIPRHDTVYWYQQGPGQDPQFLISFYEKMQSDKGSIPDRFSAQQFSDYHSELNMSSLELGDSALYFCASSPGTATSYEQYFGPGTRLTVT.